This passage covers 15 T cell receptor beta chains from one sample sequenced in a study of tumor and adjacent non-tumor tissue in lung cancer. No cell sorting was done before RNA was extracted from the tissue. Three rounds of nested PCR, following a modified ARM-PCR protocol, produced the TCRbeta library. TCRdb processed the multiplex PCR reads anew with MiXCR; each CDR3 protein has one entry. The sample shows over 100,000 distinct CDR3 sequences, 75% of them seen only once. The sequenced material came from lung tumor tissue. Source of these receptors: a woman in her fifties or sixties with non-small cell lung cancer.

V and J are TRBV7-9 and TRBJ2-5; 9 bases fit TRBD1. Germline loops: CDR1 SEHNR, CDR2 FQNEAQ (reference sequence). The CDR3 runs to 15 residues. Germline trimming cut 5 bases from V and 10 bases from J; bases unmatched to any gene: 14. The CDR3 region has the DNA TGTGCCAGCAGCCGGATACAGGGGGCCCAAGAGGGCCAGTACTTC. This translates into CASSRIQGAQEGQYF.

In regard to this clonotype: This may come from a read error, since a much larger clone is one base off. CDR3 DNA: TGCGCCAGCAGCCAAGATGCGGGACTAGCGGGACTGCGCAACGAGCAGTACTTC. This gives the protein CASSQDAGLAGLRNEQYF. V is TRBV4-3 and J is TRBJ2-7; 13 bases match TRBD2. Unmatched junction bases numbered 10, after V lost 0 bases and J lost 5 bases. Germline V gives CDR1 LGHNA, CDR2 YSLEER. This CDR3 region has 18 residues.

A word on this clonotype: This may come from a read error, since a much larger clone is one base off. The chain employs TRBV13 and TRBJ2-1; a weak D match, TRBD1 (6 bases). The length of the CDR3 is 16 residues. From germline, CDR1 is PRHDT and CDR2 FYEKMQ (reference sequence). V dropped 5 bases and J dropped 7 bases, with 21 bases sitting between them. In DNA form, the CDR3 reads TGTGCCAGCAGCCATCCCCGGGGACAACATTTAAATGAGCAGTTCTTC. Its protein is CASSHPRGQHLNEQFF.

Remarks on this clonotype: A junction boundary mismatches the germline segment, possibly from a read error. This sequence joins TRBV20-1 and TRBJ1-4; 7 positions agree with TRBD1. The CDR3 runs 19 residues. Germline CDR1 is DFQATT and CDR2 is SNEGSKA (reference sequence). CDR3 DNA: TGCAGTGCTAGATTTCGGGAGCCCGGAGGGGGCGCAACTAATGAAAAACTGGTTTTT. Its protein product is CSARFREPGGGATNEKLVF.

The table lists this clonotype with many counts. This chain uses TRBV12-3 or TRBV12-4 with TRBJ2-3; 7 nucleotides align to TRBD2. The J segment lost 0 bases and the V segment lost 7 bases, leaving 7 bases of the junction unmatched. The CDR3 loop spans 15 amino acids. The CDR3 loop is CASKWHGGSTDTQYF. In DNA, the CDR3 is TGTGCCAGCAAATGGCACGGGGGGAGCACAGATACGCAGTATTTT.

In regard to this clonotype: At one end, the junction sequence differs from germline, possibly due to a read error. The V call is TRBV10-3, the J call TRBJ2-1; 8 bases align to TRBD2. The CDR3 has 18 residues. Germline CDR1 ENHRY, CDR2 SYGVKD. The chain's CDR3 is CAISPRRLALPTSNEQLF. In DNA, the CDR3 is TGTGCCATCAGTCCCCGGAGACTAGCGCTCCCCACTTCCAATGAGCAGCTCTTC.

At least ten counts were recorded for this clonotype. The chain joins TRBV4-2 to TRBJ1-6; TRBD1 matches 7 bases. J lost 5 bases, V lost 0 bases, and 4 bases had no gene match. Germline CDR1 LGHNA, CDR2 YNFKEQ. The CDR3 spans 16 residues. CDR3 nucleotides: TGTGCCAGCAGCCAAGAAGGGGGACAGAATAATTCACCCCTCCACTTT. Translated, it gives CASSQEGGQNNSPLHF.

This clonotype was detected many times. The chain couples TRBV5-4 to TRBJ2-1; 10 positions match TRBD1. The CDR3 loop spans 16 amino acids. Germline V gives CDR1 SGHNT, CDR2 YYREEE (reference sequence). Losses at the gene ends were 4 bases for V and 7 bases for J; bases not matched to a gene: 11. The chain's CDR3 is CASSQTGTGDWNEQFF. The CDR3 DNA follows: TGTGCCAGCAGCCAGACCGGGACAGGGGATTGGAATGAGCAGTTCTTC.

J is TRBJ2-5 and V is TRBV10-1; 7 positions agree with TRBD1. This CDR3 has 13 residues. V shed 9 bases, J shed 6 bases, and the junction held 10 bases outside the gene matches. Germline V CDR1 and CDR2: WNHNN, SYGVQD (reference sequence). The CDR3 sequence is CASSNTGEKTQYF. The CDR3 nucleotides read TGCGCCAGTAGTAACACAGGGGAAAAGACCCAGTACTTC.

The chain joins TRBV28 to TRBJ1-5; the D gene is possibly TRBD1 (5 bases). Germline V lookup: CDR1 MDHEN, CDR2 SYDVKM. CDR3 size: 16 residues. Trimming removed 4 bases from V and 7 bases from J, with 20 bases in between. DNA of the CDR3: TGTGCCAGCAGTTCCCGAGGGACCCCCGGGGGACAGCCCCAGCATTTT. Its protein product is CASSSRGTPGGQPQHF.

Remarks on this clonotype: A much larger clone lies one base from this, so it may be a read error. The rearrangement joins TRBV20-1 to TRBJ2-7; a possible D gene is TRBD1 (5 bases). There are 14 residues in the CDR3. Trimming stripped 5 bases from V and 0 bases from J, with 14 bases between. Germline V gives CDR1 DFQATT, CDR2 SNEGSKA (reference sequence). The CDR3 sequence: CSALPSRGSYEQYF. CDR3 nucleotide sequence: TGCAGTGCTCTCCCGTCTAGGGGCTCCTACGAGCAGTACTTC.

A word on this clonotype: Its ends do not fully match the called genes, so a read error is possible. The rearrangement links TRBV20-1 to TRBJ2-2; D may be TRBD1 or TRBD2 (6 bases each). CDR3 size: 15 residues. Germline V CDR1 and CDR2: DFQATT, SNEGSKA (reference sequence). Here the CDR3 DNA reads TGCAGTGTTAGAGCCACAGGGCGGGGCATCGGGGAGCTGTTTTTT. Its protein product is CSVRATGRGIGELFF.

Worth noting for this clonotype: It is likely a read error, because the conserved phenylalanine at the end of the CDR3 is missing. The V call is TRBV5-6, the J call TRBJ2-5; D may be TRBD1 or TRBD2 (5 bases each). Germline-derived CDR1 and CDR2 are SGHDT and YYEEEE. There are 11 residues in the CDR3. The CDR3 DNA follows: TGTGTCAGCAGCTGGGGGGAGACCCAGTACTTG. This sequence encodes CVSSWGETQYL.

This clonotype was recorded many times. At one of its ends the junction is not consistent with the germline gene, which may arise from a read error. The chain recombines TRBV10-2 with TRBJ1-1; TRBD1 is a possible D gene (6 bases). Germline V gene data show CDR1 as WSHSY and CDR2 as SAAADI. This CDR3 has 13 residues. The CDR3 DNA is TGTGCCAGCAGCCGGACAGAAAACACTGAAGCTTTCTTT. It is translated as CASSRTENTEAFF.

A remark on this clonotype: It may be a read error: a sequence one base away is much more abundant. The rearrangement uses TRBV6-2 or TRBV6-3 and TRBJ2-4; tentatively, D is TRBD1 (5 bases). CDR3 size: 14 residues. Germline V CDR1 and CDR2: MNHEY, SVGEGT. Here the CDR3 DNA reads TGTGCCAGTACTACCCAGGGTACCAATAACATTCAGTACTTC. Its translation: CASTTQGTNNIQYF.